The T cell receptor beta chain under discussion was sequenced for a study of early T cells in non-severe SARS-CoV-2 infection. This clonotype showed up many times. TCRdb itself ran the 5' RACE reads through MiXCR, one entry per CDR3 protein. The table lists under 100,000 distinct CDR3 sequences, approximately 11% of them singletons. V lost 5 bases and J lost 5, with 12 bases in between. This CDR3 has 12 residues. CDR1 and CDR2 from the germline V gene are SQVTM and ANQGSEA. Material for sequencing was whole blood. The clonotype comes from an adult who was a healthcare worker with PCR-confirmed SARS-CoV-2 infection or an uninfected control (not recorded which). The chain carries TRBV29-1 and TRBJ2-5, with D hard to call. CDR3 sequence reads: CSVRGMEETQYF. CDR3 nucleotides: TGCAGCGTTCGAGGCATGGAGGAGACCCAGTACTTC.